Listed here are 18 T cell receptor beta chains from one sample, sequenced in a study of T cell repertoires in cytomegalovirus infection. TCRdb called the reads again in MiXCR, with one record for every CDR3 protein. Of nearly 700,000 distinct CDR3 sequences in the sample, around 30% were seen once. Their antigens are not known. The sample consisted of cultured PBMCs, taken from culture after CMV antigen stimulation. The source is a human donor in good health (CMV status not recorded). Some clones in this sample may be carry-over from other donors' samples.

This chain connects TRBV12-3 or TRBV12-4 to TRBJ2-3; the D gene could be TRBD1 or TRBD2 (5 bases each). Trimming took 5 bases from V and 5 from J, leaving 14 bases between them. There are 14 residues in the CDR3. Here the CDR3 reads CASSPLGTEDTQYF. CDR3 coding DNA: TGTGCCAGCAGTCCCCTCGGGACGGAAGATACGCAGTATTTT.

This clonotype was seen more than once but under ten times. V usage is TRBV7-2 and J usage is TRBJ2-5, with a possible D match to TRBD2 (6 bases). The V end was cut by 3 bases, the J end by 5 bases, with 13 bases between. This CDR3 has 14 amino acids. Germline values: CDR1 SGHTA, CDR2 FQGNSA. CDR3 in amino acids: CASSFGGRFETQYF. CDR3 DNA sequence: TGTGCCAGCAGCTTTGGGGGGAGGTTCGAGACCCAGTACTTC. Together with reference TRBV7-2 and TRBJ2-5, the CDR3 gives the full variable domain: GAGVSQSPSNKVTEKGKDVELRCDPISGHTALYWYRQSLGQGLEFLIYFQGNSAPDKSGLPSDRFSAERTGGSVSTLTIQRTQQEDSAVYLCASSFGGRFETQYFGPGTRLLVL.

V usage is TRBV30 and J usage is TRBJ1-5, with unresolved D. The germline V gene has CDR1 GTSNPN and CDR2 SVGIG (reference sequence). V lost 3 bases to trimming and J lost 2 bases, with 14 bases between them. The CDR3 is 15 amino acids. Written as DNA, the CDR3 is TGTGCCTGGAGCAGAGTAGGCCGGGGCAATCAGCCCCAGCATTTT. Encoded protein: CAWSRVGRGNQPQHF.

This clonotype turned up a few times. The chain couples TRBV7-6 to TRBJ2-7, with D perhaps TRBD1 or TRBD2 (5 bases each). Germline CDR1 SGHVS, CDR2 FNYEAQ. Trimming removed 4 bases at V and 6 bases at J, with 13 bases between. There are 13 residues in the CDR3. In DNA, the CDR3 is TGTGCCAGCAGCTCCCGGGCCGGGGCCGAGCAGTACTTC. The encoded protein is CASSSRAGAEQYF.

This clonotype has a handful of counts. V usage is TRBV11-3 and J usage is TRBJ2-1; 10 bases agree with TRBD2. V lost 5 bases and J lost 6; bases outside the gene matches: 10. From germline, CDR1 is SGHNT and CDR2 YENEEA. The CDR3 has 16 amino acids. The CDR3 loop reads CASSPSLAGATNEQFF. The CDR3 region has the DNA TGTGCCAGCAGCCCGTCTCTAGCGGGAGCCACCAATGAGCAGTTCTTC.

V and J are TRBV20-1 and TRBJ2-6, with D hard to call. CDR3 length: 14 amino acids. Germline V CDR1 and CDR2: DFQATT, SNEGSKA (reference sequence). V was trimmed by 6 bases and J by 1 base, leaving 10 bases between them. The CDR3 DNA reads as TGCAGTGCAGAGACCCGATCTGGGGCCAACGTCCTGACTTTC. It specifies CSAETRSGANVLTF.

This clonotype came up once. Compared with germline, one end of the junction differs, possibly owing to a read error. The chain combines TRBV28 with TRBJ2-5; D might be TRBD2 (7 bases). CDR1 is MDHEN and CDR2 is SYDVKM in the germline V gene. CDR3 length: 15 residues. The CDR3 spells CAGSFGGGTWETQYF. CDR3 nucleotides: TGTGCCGGCAGTTTTGGCGGGGGCACCTGGGAGACCCAGTACTTC.

This clonotype was counted many times. The chain joins TRBV6-5 to TRBJ2-1; 12 bases align to TRBD2. J was trimmed by 3 bases and V by 5 bases; bases with no gene match: 2. CDR3 length equals 15 residues. CDR1 is MNHEY, CDR2 SVGAGI, per germline. CDR3 protein: CASSQTSGGYNEQFF. CDR3 sequence (DNA): TGTGCCAGCAGTCAGACTAGCGGGGGCTACAATGAGCAGTTCTTC.

The chain employs TRBV12-3 or TRBV12-4 and TRBJ2-1; either TRBD1 or TRBD2 may fit D (5 bases each). The CDR3 runs to 15 residues. Between the trimmed V and J ends, which lost 5 bases and 8 bases, there was a span of 19 bases. CDR3 residues: CASSPPSRGVYEQFF. The CDR3 DNA reads as TGTGCCAGCAGTCCGCCTTCTCGAGGGGTATATGAGCAGTTCTTC.

The CDR3 sequence is CASGTYNQPQHF. The CDR3 bases are TGTGCCAGCGGGACATACAATCAGCCCCAGCATTTT. V gene TRBV27 combines with J gene TRBJ1-5; D might be TRBD1 (6 bases). The CDR3 spans 12 residues. V was shortened by 8 bases and J by 3 bases, with 8 bases between the two germline ends. Germline CDR1 and CDR2: MNHEY and SMNVEV (reference sequence).

This chain connects TRBV20-1 to TRBJ2-7; 7 bases fit TRBD2. V trimming: 6 bases; J trimming: 5 bases; junction bases outside the gene matches: 13. Per the germline V gene, CDR1 is DFQATT and CDR2 is SNEGSKA (reference sequence). CDR3 length equals 14 residues. Here the CDR3 reads CSARPGLSLDEQYF. DNA of the CDR3: TGCAGTGCCAGGCCGGGACTATCCTTAGACGAGCAGTACTTC.

This chain joins TRBV27 and TRBJ2-7, with 9 bases lining up with TRBD1. The length of the CDR3 is 16 residues. Trimming took 7 bases from V and 3 from J; bases not matched to a gene: 13. Germline V gene data show CDR1 as MNHEY and CDR2 as SMNVEV (reference sequence). Here the CDR3 DNA reads TGTGCCAGCACCACGCTCCGGACAGGGGCCTTCTACGAGCAGTACTTC. It specifies CASTTLRTGAFYEQYF.

This clonotype was observed at least ten times. The V call is TRBV6-5, the J call TRBJ1-2, with TRBD1 as a possible D gene (6 bases). The CDR3 covers 15 residues. Germline-derived CDR1 and CDR2 are MNHEY and SVGAGI. Trimming took 2 bases from V and 2 from J, leaving 12 bases between them. The CDR3 nucleotides are TGTGCCAGCAGTTACGCAACAGGGTGGAACTATGGCTACACCTTC. This gives the protein CASSYATGWNYGYTF.

The rearrangement links TRBV6-5 to TRBJ1-5, with 7 bases fitting TRBD1. Germline lookup yields CDR1 MNHEY and CDR2 SVGAGI. This CDR3 is 13 amino acids long. V gave up 6 bases and J gave up 6 bases; unmatched junction bases: 5. In nucleotides, the CDR3 is TGTGCCAGCAGAACAGGGGTAGGTCAGCCCCAGCATTTT. Translated, it gives CASRTGVGQPQHF.

This chain uses TRBV7-8 with TRBJ2-5, with a weak D call TRBD1 (6 bases). The germline CDR1 and CDR2 sequences are SGHVS and FQNEAQ. V lost 0 bases, J lost 5 bases, and 10 bases lay in between. CDR3 size: 14 residues. The CDR3 protein is CASSLAQGGETQYF. The CDR3 DNA reads TGTGCCAGCAGCTTAGCACAGGGCGGCGAGACCCAGTACTTC.

Only a few counts were recorded for this clonotype. The chain has TRBV6-6 and TRBJ2-2, with D possibly TRBD2 on 7 matching bases. Germline V lookup: CDR1 MNHNY, CDR2 SVGAGI (reference sequence). There are 15 residues in the CDR3. V gave up 1 base and J gave up 6 bases, with 12 bases separating them. CDR3 DNA: TGTGCCAGCAGTTACTACAGGGCGGGGGCCGGGGAGCTGTTTTTT. It translates to CASSYYRAGAGELFF.

This clonotype has just a few counts. The V gene is TRBV6-2 or TRBV6-3, the J gene TRBJ2-5, with TRBD2 matching over 11 bases. Germline V gene sequence: CDR1 MNHEY, CDR2 SVGEGT. There are 20 residues in the CDR3. J was trimmed by 3 bases and V by 0 bases; bases with no gene match: 15. CDR3 loop: CASSYSTIYRTGLAEETQYF. In DNA form, the CDR3 reads TGTGCCAGCAGTTACTCGACAATTTATCGGACGGGACTAGCGGAAGAGACCCAGTACTTC.

This clonotype was detected many times. CDR3 nucleotide sequence: TGTGCCAGCAGCTCCCCACTACTAGCGGGGGTAGCCAAAAACATTCAGTACTTC. The encoded protein is CASSSPLLAGVAKNIQYF. The chain recombines TRBV7-2 with TRBJ2-4; 11 positions match TRBD2. After removal of 4 bases from V and 0 bases from J, the junction contained 8 bases not matched to a gene. The CDR3 runs to 18 residues. Germline loops: CDR1 SGHTA, CDR2 FQGNSA. Drawing the rest from reference TRBV7-2 and TRBJ2-4, the complete variable domain is GAGVSQSPSNKVTEKGKDVELRCDPISGHTALYWYRQSLGQGLEFLIYFQGNSAPDKSGLPSDRFSAERTGGSVSTLTIQRTQQEDSAVYLCASSSPLLAGVAKNIQYFGAGTRLSVL.